These T cell receptor beta chains were read from a single sample in a study of shared clonotypes between healthy human individuals. Using immunoSEQ multiplex PCR, the repertoire was profiled, and TCRdb retains in-frame clones only, with some absent. The data contain about 2.4 million clones, 80% to 95% of them seen just once; the ten biggest clones take up 0.36%. Sequenced input: naive CD4+ T cells from PBMCs. The receptors come from a man in his late teens or twenties in good health. Some clones in this sample may be carry-over from other donors' samples. Both conserved end residues are part of each CDR3. The order of the fields is CDR3 length, J gene, V gene, clone size, D gene, CDR3 DNA, CDR3 protein. A D gene is named only where the DNA matches it firmly. A row's size may be missing; if present it is once, few, many or a size class.

20 | TRBJ1-5 | TRBV11-3 | - | - | TGTGCCAGCAGCCCCCAAACGGTTGTTCTCATCCTTTATAGCAATCAGCCCCAGCATTTT | CASSPQTVVLILYSNQPQHF
12 | TRBJ2-7 | TRBV5-4 | - | - | TGTGCCAGCAGCTTGGGAGTCTACGAGCAGTACTTC | CASSLGVYEQYF
15 | TRBJ2-3 | TRBV6-5 | - | - | TGTGCCAGCAGTCGGGACTCTTACGCGGCAGATACGCAGTATTTT | CASSRDSYAADTQYF
19 | TRBJ2-2 | TRBV4-2 | - | TRBD2 | TGTGCCAGCAGCCAAGGGGGGGGTAGCGGGACACCGAACACCGGGGAGCTGTTTTTT | CASSQGGGSGTPNTGELFF
16 | TRBJ2-3 | TRBV11-3 | - | TRBD1 | TGTGCCAGCAGCTTAGACCCGGGACAGGGGATTGATACGCAGTATTTT | CASSLDPGQGIDTQYF
15 | TRBJ2-3 | TRBV28 | once | - | TGTGCCAGCCCGCCCGGGGGGCGCAAAGCAGATACGCAGTATTTT | CASPPGGRKADTQYF
18 | TRBJ2-1 | TRBV27 | - | - | TGTGCCAGCAGTAAAGACCGATCCCGCGGGTTCACCTACAATGAGCAGTTCTTC | CASSKDRSRGFTYNEQFF
15 | TRBJ1-2 | TRBV30 | - | - | TGTGCCTGGACTCTCCAAGGCACAGGGCGGCTTGGCTACACCTTC | CAWTLQGTGRLGYTF
16 | TRBJ2-1 | TRBV28 | - | - | TGTGCCAGCAGAGCTGGAGCGTCGTCTCGGTACAATGAGCAGTTCTTC | CASRAGASSRYNEQFF
11 | TRBJ2-5 | TRBV19 | - | - | TGTGCCAGTAGTATACGGGAGACCCAGTACTTC | CASSIRETQYF
17 | TRBJ2-7 | TRBV28 | - | - | TGTGCCAGCAGTTTCGGCCCCCGGGGCGTTTTTTCCTACGAGCAGTACTTC | CASSFGPRGVFSYEQYF
17 | TRBJ1-1 | TRBV5-1 | once | - | TGCGCCAGCAGCCTTGGACCCACAGGGACCATGAACACTGAAGCTTTCTTT | CASSLGPTGTMNTEAFF
14 | TRBJ2-1 | TRBV7-2 | - | - | TGTGCCAGCAGCTCCCGTGGGCGCGGCGATGAGCAGTTCTTC | CASSSRGRGDEQFF
15 | TRBJ2-7 | TRBV19 | - | TRBD2 | TGTGCCAGTAGTATGGGGGCTAGCGGGAGCTACGAGCAGTACTTC | CASSMGASGSYEQYF
13 | TRBJ2-7 | TRBV2 | - | TRBD2 | TGTGCCAGCAGCCGACTAGCGGGAAACGAGCAGTACTTC | CASSRLAGNEQYF
12 | TRBJ2-7 | TRBV30 | once | TRBD2 | TGTGCCTTAGCGGGAGGGACCTACGAGCAGTACTTC | CALAGGTYEQYF
15 | TRBJ1-2 | TRBV6-5 | - | - | TGTGCCAGCAGTTACTCGACGGGGGGCGTCTATGGCTACACCTTC | CASSYSTGGVYGYTF
16 | TRBJ1-2 | TRBV5-4 | once | TRBD1 | TGTGCCAGCAGCGCGGGACAGGGTTTCTATTCCTATGGCTACACCTTC | CASSAGQGFYSYGYTF
12 | TRBJ1-1 | TRBV28 | few | - | TGTGCCAGCAGTTTGCCTAACACTGAAGCTTTCTTT | CASSLPNTEAFF
15 | TRBJ2-6 | TRBV6-5 | - | - | TGTGCCAGCAGTATTACAGGCTACGGGGCCAACGTCCTGACTTTC | CASSITGYGANVLTF
14 | TRBJ2-6 | TRBV5-1 | - | - | TGCGCCAGCAACTTAGACAGGGGGGCCAACGTCCTGACTTTC | CASNLDRGANVLTF
12 | TRBJ2-7 | TRBV6-1 | - | - | TGTGCCAGCGGTAGGGCGGGGTACGAGCAGTACTTC | CASGRAGYEQYF
12 | TRBJ2-1 | TRBV28 | - | - | TGTGCCAGCAGTGGAACTTACAATGAGCAGTTCTTC | CASSGTYNEQFF
15 | TRBJ1-2 | TRBV6-4 | once | TRBD1 | TGTGCCAGCAGGTCGGACAGGGGGGCTAACTATGGCTACACCTTC | CASRSDRGANYGYTF
15 | TRBJ2-3 | TRBV27 | - | - | TGTGCCAGCAGACGACTATCCCTTGGCACAGATACGCAGTATTTT | CASRRLSLGTDTQYF
16 | TRBJ1-3 | TRBV5-1 | - | TRBD1 | TGCGCCAGCAGCTTGGAGCGGACAGGGGCTGGAAACACCATATATTTT | CASSLERTGAGNTIYF
14 | TRBJ1-2 | TRBV10-3 | - | - | TGTGCCATCAGTGATGAACAGGCGGGCGGTGGCTACACCTTC | CAISDEQAGGGYTF
14 | TRBJ2-1 | TRBV5-4 | once | TRBD2 | TGTGCCAGCAGCTTGCGCGGGAGCCACAATGAGCAGTTCTTC | CASSLRGSHNEQFF
13 | TRBJ1-1 | TRBV5-1 | - | - | TGCGCCAGCAGCTTGGTAGTGGGAACTGAAGCTTTCTTT | CASSLVVGTEAFF
15 | TRBJ2-1 | TRBV27 | - | - | TGTGCCAGCAGCTTCCGGGCACCTTACAGCGATGAGCAGTTCTTC | CASSFRAPYSDEQFF
16 | TRBJ2-3 | TRBV14 | once | TRBD2 | TGTGCCAGCAGCCAGAGACTAGCGGTGGGGGAAGATACGCAGTATTTT | CASSQRLAVGEDTQYF
16 | TRBJ2-7 | TRBV5-1 | - | TRBD1 | TGCGCCAGCAGCTTACAGGGACAGGGGGCTTCCTACGAGCAGTACTTC | CASSLQGQGASYEQYF